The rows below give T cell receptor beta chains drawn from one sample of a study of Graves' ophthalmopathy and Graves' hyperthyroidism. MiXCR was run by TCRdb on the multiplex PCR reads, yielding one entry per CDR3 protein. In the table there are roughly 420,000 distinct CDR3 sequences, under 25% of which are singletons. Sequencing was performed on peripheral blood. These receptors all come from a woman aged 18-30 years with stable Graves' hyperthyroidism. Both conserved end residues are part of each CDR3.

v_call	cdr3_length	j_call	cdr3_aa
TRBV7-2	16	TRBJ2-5	CASSVFSSGNQETQYF
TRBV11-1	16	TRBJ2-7	CASSPRGTSGSHEQYF
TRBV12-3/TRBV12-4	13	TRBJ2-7	CASSLLGAYEQYF
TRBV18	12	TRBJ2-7	CASSPRWFEQYF
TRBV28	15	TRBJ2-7	CASSKGTAPFYEQYF
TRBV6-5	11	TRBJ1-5	CASAVTQPQHF
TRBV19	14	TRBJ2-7	CASSPGRVIDEQYF
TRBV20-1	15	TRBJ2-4	CSARDSGRAKNIQYF
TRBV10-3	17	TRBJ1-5	CATADRTGGKWSQPQHF
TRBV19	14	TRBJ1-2	CASTRIDANYGYTF
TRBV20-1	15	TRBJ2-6	CSARTPLSGANVLTF
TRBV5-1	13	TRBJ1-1	CASSDGRSTEAFF
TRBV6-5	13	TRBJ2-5	CASSYSTENAQYF
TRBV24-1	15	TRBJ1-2	CATSVRGAGGYGYTF
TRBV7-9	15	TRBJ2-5	CASSLGLALQETQYF
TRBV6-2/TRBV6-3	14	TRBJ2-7	CASHTTGVRYEQYF
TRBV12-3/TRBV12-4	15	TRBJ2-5	CAISSTRDRQETQYF
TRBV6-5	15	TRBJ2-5	CASSYLGPSQETQYF
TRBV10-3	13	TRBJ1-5	CAISESGGQPQHF
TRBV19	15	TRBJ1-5	CASSTWTGNNQPQHF
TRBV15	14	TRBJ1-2	CATSSGQGPYGYTF
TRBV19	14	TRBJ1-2	CASTGTVSNYGYTF
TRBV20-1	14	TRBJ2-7	CSARPGQGRLEQYF
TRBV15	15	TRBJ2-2	CATSRDTANTGELFF
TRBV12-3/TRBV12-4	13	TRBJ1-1	CASSPSGGRVAFF
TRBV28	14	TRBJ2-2	CASSYGTYTGELFF
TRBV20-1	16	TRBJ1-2	CSAGAPWTDAFGGYTF